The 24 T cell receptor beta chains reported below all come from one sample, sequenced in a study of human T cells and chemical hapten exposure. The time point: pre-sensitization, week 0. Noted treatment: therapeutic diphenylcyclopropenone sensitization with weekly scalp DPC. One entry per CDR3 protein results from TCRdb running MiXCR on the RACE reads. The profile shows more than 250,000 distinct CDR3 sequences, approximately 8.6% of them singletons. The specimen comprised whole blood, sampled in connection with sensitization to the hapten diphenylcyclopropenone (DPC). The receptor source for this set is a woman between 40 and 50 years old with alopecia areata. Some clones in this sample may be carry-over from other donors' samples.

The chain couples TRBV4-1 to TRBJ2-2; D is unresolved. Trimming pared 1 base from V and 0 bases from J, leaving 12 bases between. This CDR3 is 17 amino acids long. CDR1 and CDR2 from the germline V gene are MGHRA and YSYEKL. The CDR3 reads CASSQAPSRSNTGELFF. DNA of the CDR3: TGCGCCAGCAGCCAAGCTCCCTCGCGCTCGAACACCGGGGAGCTGTTTTTT.

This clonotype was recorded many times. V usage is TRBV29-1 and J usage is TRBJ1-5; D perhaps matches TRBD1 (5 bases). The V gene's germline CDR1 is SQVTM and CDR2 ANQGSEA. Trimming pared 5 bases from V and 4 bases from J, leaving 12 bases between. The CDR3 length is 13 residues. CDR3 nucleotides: TGCAGCGTTAGTGAGGGGCGAAATCAGCCCCAGCATTTT. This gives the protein CSVSEGRNQPQHF.

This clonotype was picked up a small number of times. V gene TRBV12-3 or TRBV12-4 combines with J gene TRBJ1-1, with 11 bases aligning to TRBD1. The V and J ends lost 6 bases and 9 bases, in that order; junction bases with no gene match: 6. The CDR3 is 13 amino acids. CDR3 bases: TGTGCCAGCAGCCTGGACAGGGGGCGCCAAGCTTTCTTT. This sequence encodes CASSLDRGRQAFF.

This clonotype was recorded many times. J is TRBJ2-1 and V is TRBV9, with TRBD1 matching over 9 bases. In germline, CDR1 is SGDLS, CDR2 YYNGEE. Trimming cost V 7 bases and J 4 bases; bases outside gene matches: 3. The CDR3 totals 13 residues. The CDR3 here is CASGTGTYNEQFF. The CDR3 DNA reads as TGTGCCAGCGGGACAGGGACTTACAATGAGCAGTTCTTC.

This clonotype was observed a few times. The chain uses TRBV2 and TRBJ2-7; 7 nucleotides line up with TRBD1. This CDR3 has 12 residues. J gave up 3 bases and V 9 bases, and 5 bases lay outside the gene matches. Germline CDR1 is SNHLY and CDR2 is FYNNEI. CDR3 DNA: TGTGCCAGTCAGGGGACAGTCTACGAGCAGTACTTC. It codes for CASQGTVYEQYF.

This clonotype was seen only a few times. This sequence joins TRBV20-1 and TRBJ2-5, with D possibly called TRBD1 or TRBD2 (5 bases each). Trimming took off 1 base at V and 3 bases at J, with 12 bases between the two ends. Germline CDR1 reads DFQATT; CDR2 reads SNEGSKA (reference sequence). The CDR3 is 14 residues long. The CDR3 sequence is CSARAQGPKETQYF. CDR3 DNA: TGCAGTGCTAGAGCCCAGGGACCGAAAGAGACCCAGTACTTC.

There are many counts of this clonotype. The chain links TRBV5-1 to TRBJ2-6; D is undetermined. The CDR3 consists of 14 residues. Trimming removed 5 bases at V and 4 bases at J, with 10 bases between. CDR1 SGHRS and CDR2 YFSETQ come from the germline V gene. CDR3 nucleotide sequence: TGCGCCAGCAGTATAGGCTCAGGGGCCAACGTCCTGACTTTC. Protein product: CASSIGSGANVLTF.

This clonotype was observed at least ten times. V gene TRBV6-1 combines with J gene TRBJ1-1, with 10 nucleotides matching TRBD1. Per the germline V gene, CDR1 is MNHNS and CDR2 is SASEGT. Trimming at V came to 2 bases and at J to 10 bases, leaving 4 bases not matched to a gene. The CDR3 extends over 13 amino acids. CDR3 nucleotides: TGTGCCAGCAGTGAAACCGGGACAGGGGTAGCTTTCTTT. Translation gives CASSETGTGVAFF.

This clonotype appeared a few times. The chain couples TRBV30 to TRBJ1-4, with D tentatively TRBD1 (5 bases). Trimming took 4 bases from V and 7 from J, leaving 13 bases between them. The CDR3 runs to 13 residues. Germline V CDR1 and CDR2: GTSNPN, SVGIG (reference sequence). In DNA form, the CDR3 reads TGTGCCTGGACCAAGGGGCCTGGTGAAAAACTGTTTTTT. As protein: CAWTKGPGEKLFF.

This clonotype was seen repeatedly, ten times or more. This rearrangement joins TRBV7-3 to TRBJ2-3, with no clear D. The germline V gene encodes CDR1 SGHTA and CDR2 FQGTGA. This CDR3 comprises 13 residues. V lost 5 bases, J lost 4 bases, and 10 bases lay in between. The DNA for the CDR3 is TGTGCCAGCAGCCCGACCACTTCAGATACGCAGTATTTT. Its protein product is CASSPTTSDTQYF.

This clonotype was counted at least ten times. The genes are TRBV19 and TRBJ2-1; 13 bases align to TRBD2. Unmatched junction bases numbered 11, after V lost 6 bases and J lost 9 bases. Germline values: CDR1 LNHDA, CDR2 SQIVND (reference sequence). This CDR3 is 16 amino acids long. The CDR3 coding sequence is TGTGCCAGTAGCCCTATTCGGACTAGCGGGAGTATTGAGCAGTTCTTC. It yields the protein CASSPIRTSGSIEQFF.

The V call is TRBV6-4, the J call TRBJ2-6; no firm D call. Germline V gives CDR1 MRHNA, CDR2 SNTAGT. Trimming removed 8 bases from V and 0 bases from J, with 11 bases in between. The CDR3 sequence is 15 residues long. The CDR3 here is CASGNGTSGANVLTF. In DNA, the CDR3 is TGTGCCAGCGGTAACGGTACCTCTGGGGCCAACGTCCTGACTTTC.

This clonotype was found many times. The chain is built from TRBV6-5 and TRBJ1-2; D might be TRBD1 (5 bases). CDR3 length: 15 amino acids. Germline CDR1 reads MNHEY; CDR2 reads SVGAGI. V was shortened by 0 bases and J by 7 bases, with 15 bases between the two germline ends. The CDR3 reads CASSYSPGSGGGYTF. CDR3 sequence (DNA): TGTGCCAGCAGTTACTCGCCAGGGTCGGGCGGTGGCTACACCTTC.

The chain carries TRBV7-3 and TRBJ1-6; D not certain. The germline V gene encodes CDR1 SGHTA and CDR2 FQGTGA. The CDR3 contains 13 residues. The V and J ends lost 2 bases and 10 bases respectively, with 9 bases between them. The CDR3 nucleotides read TGTGCCAGCAGCTTATCAGGAGAGTCACCCCTCCACTTT. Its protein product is CASSLSGESPLHF.

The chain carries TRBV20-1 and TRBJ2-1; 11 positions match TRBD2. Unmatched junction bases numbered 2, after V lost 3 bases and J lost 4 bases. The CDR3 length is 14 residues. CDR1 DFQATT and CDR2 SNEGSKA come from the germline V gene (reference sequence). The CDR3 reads CSARASGGYNEQFF. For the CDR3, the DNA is TGCAGTGCTAGGGCTAGCGGGGGGTACAATGAGCAGTTCTTC.

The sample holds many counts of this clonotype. The CDR3 reads CASSRGLAGTDTQYF. The CDR3 nucleotides read TGTGCCAGCAGCCGGGGACTAGCGGGCACAGATACGCAGTATTTT. The chain carries TRBV12-3 or TRBV12-4 and TRBJ2-3, with 11 bases identical to TRBD2. This CDR3 has 15 amino acids. V shed 6 bases and J 1 base; nucleotides not matched to a gene: 3.

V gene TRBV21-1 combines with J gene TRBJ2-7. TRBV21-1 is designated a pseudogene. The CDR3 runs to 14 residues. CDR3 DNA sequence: TGTGCCAGCAGCAAAGTTAGAAAAGCCTACGAGCAGTACTTC. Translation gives CASSKVRKAYEQYF.

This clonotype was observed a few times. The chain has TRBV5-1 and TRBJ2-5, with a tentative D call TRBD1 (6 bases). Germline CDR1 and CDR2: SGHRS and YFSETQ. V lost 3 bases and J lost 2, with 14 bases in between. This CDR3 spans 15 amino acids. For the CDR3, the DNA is TGCGCCAGCAGCTCCTTCGGACAGCATCAAGAGACCCAGTACTTC. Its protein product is CASSSFGQHQETQYF.

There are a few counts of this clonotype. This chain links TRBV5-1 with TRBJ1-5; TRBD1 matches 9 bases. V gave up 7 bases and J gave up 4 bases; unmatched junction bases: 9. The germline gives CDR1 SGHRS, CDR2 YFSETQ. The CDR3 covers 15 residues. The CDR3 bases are TGCGCCAGCTCCCTTAGCGGACAGGGGAATCAGCCCCAGCATTTT. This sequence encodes CASSLSGQGNQPQHF.

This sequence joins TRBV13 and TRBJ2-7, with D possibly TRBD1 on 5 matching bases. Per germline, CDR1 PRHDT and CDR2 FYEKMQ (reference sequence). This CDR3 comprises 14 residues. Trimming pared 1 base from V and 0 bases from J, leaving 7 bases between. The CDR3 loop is CASSLAGHSYEQYF. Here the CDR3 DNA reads TGTGCCAGCAGCTTAGCCGGACACTCCTACGAGCAGTACTTC.

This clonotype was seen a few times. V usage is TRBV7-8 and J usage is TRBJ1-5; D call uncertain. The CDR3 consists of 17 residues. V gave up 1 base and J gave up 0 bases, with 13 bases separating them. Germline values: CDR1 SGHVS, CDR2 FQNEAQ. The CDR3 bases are TGTGCCAGCAGCTTAGTAGCAGCTCAATATAGCAATCAGCCCCAGCATTTT. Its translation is CASSLVAAQYSNQPQHF. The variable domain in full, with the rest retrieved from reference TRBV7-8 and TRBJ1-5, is GAGVSQSPRYKVAKRGQDVALRCDPISGHVSLFWYQQALGQGPEFLTYFQNEAQLDKSGLPSDRFFAERPEGSVSTLKIQRTQQEDSAVYLCASSLVAAQYSNQPQHFGDGTRLSIL.

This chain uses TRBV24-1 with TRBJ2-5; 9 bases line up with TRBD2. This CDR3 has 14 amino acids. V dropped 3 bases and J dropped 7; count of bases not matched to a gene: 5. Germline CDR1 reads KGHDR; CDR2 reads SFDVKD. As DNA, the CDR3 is TGTGCCACCAGTGATCTGCGCGGGGGGGTGACCCAGTACTTC. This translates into CATSDLRGGVTQYF.

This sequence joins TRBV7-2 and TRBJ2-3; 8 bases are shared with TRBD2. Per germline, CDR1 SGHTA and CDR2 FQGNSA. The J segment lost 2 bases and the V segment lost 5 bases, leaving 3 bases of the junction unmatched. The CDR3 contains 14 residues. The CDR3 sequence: CASSPTSVTDTQYF. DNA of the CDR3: TGTGCCAGCAGCCCGACTAGCGTCACAGATACGCAGTATTTT. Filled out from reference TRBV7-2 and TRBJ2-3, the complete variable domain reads GAGVSQSPSNKVTEKGKDVELRCDPISGHTALYWYRQSLGQGLEFLIYFQGNSAPDKSGLPSDRFSAERTGGSVSTLTIQRTQQEDSAVYLCASSPTSVTDTQYFGPGTRLTVL.

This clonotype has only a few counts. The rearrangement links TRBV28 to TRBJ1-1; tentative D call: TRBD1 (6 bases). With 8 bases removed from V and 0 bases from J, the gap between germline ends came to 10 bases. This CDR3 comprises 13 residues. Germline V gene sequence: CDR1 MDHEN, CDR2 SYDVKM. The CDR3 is CASPGALNTEAFF. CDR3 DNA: TGTGCCAGCCCGGGGGCCTTGAACACTGAAGCTTTCTTT.